A single TCR beta chain is shown here with its context. Its specificity is not known. This entry comes from a study of T cell responses to AZD1222 COVID-19 vaccine. Data came from immunoSEQ multiplex PCR; TCRdb stores just in-frame clones and leaves some out. The repertoire has 85,000 to 90,000 clones, under 95% of them found once; the top ten carry roughly 5.6%. Study findings and constraints: Nearly half of spike-specific TCRs reportedly target variant regions that are unmutated in the B.1.351 and B.1.1.7 variants.

The source of this sequence is an adult in good health. Material: peripheral blood, obtained on day 0 of MenACWY control vaccination.

In DNA form, the CDR3 reads TGTGCCAGCAGCTCACCCCCGGCAGGGTACGAGCAGTACTTC. This gives the protein CASSSPPAGYEQYF. The chain combines TRBV7-2 with TRBJ2-7, with D tentatively TRBD1 (5 bases). In germline, CDR1 is SGHTA, CDR2 FQGNSA. The V end was cut by 4 bases, the J end by 4 bases, with 14 bases between. The CDR3 runs to 14 residues.